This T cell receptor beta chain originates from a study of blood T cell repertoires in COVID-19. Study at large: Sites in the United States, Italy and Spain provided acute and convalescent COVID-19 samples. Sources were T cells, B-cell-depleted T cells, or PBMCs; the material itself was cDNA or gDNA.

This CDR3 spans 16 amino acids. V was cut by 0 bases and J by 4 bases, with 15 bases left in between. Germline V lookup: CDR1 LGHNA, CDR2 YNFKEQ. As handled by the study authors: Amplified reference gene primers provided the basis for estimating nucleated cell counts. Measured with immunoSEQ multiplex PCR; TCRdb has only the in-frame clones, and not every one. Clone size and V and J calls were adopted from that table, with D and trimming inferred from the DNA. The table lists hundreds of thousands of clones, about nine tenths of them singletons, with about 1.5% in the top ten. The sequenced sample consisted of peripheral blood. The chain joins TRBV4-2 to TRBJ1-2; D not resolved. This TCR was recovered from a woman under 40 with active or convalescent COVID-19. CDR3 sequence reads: CASSQESGFRGYGYTF. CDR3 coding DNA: TGTGCCAGCAGCCAAGAGAGTGGGTTTCGGGGCTATGGCTACACCTTC.